Below, 32 T cell receptor beta chains from the same sample are listed, as sequenced in a study of blood T cell repertoires in COVID-19. TCRdb's table, derived via immunoSEQ multiplex PCR, lists solely in-frame clones and lacks some. In the table there are over 110,000 clones, 84% of which are singletons. Sequencing input: PBMCs or T cells enriched from blood (not recorded which). Receptors were obtained from a man aged 50-60 years in a cohort exposed to, infected with or recovered from COVID-19 (not recorded which).

The chain has TRBV28 and TRBJ2-7; no definite D call. Germline V gives CDR1 MDHEN, CDR2 SYDVKM. Deletions cut 9 bases from V and 0 bases from J, with 15 bases between. There are 14 residues in the CDR3. The CDR3 nucleotides read TGTGCCAGTTCATCCGGAAGGAGCTCCTACGAGCAGTACTTC. This sequence encodes CASSSGRSSYEQYF. Supplemented by reference TRBV28 and TRBJ2-7, the full variable domain reads DVKVTQSSRYLVKRTGEKVFLECVQDMDHENMFWYRQDPGLGLRLIYFSYDVKMKEKGDIPEGYSVSREKKERFSLILESASTNQTSMYLCASSSGRSSYEQYFGPGTRLTVT.

The V and J genes are TRBV7-9 and TRBJ2-7; no reliable D call. Germline CDR1 reads SEHNR; CDR2 reads FQNEAQ (reference sequence). The CDR3 contains 14 residues. V lost 2 bases and J lost 7, with 15 bases in between. CDR3 sequence (DNA): TGTGCCAGCAGCTTAACAGCTGCATTGTTGGAGCAGTACTTC. The encoded protein is CASSLTAALLEQYF.

The rearrangement joins TRBV2 to TRBJ1-2; D not certain. CDR1 and CDR2 (germline): SNHLY, FYNNEI. Trimming removed 6 bases at V and 0 bases at J, with 8 bases between. The CDR3 extends over 13 amino acids. As DNA, the CDR3 is TGTGCCAGCAGGCTATCTTCTAACTATGGCTACACCTTC. Protein sequence: CASRLSSNYGYTF. Full variable domain (rest looked up from reference TRBV2 and TRBJ1-2): EPEVTQTPSHQVTQMGQEVILRCVPISNHLYFYWYRQILGQKVEFLVSFYNNEISEKSEIFDDQFSVERPDGSNFTLKIRSTKLEDSAMYFCASRLSSNYGYTFGSGTRLTVV.

This rearrangement joins TRBV7-9 to TRBJ2-7, with TRBD1 matching 7 bases. The CDR3 spans 16 residues. J was trimmed by 3 bases and V by 2 bases; bases with no gene match: 10. Per the germline V gene, CDR1 is SEHNR and CDR2 is FQNEAQ (reference sequence). CDR3 protein: CASSLTTGTVYYEQYF. DNA of the CDR3: TGTGCCAGCAGCTTAACCACCGGGACAGTTTACTACGAGCAGTACTTC.

The rearrangement links TRBV25-1 to TRBJ1-4, with 7 bases fitting TRBD1. The V gene's germline CDR1 is MGHDK and CDR2 SYGVNS. The CDR3 totals 13 residues. V shed 4 bases, J shed 11 bases, and the junction held 7 bases outside the gene matches. CDR3 DNA: TGTGCCAGCAGTGCAGGGGGAATTGGTAAACTGTTTTTT. Translated: CASSAGGIGKLFF.

J is TRBJ2-3 and V is TRBV30, with a tentative D call TRBD2 (6 bases). V was trimmed by 4 bases and J by 4 bases, leaving 15 bases between them. CDR3 size: 14 residues. Germline V lookup: CDR1 GTSNPN, CDR2 SVGIG (reference sequence). The CDR3 loop is CAWTGLAGPDTQYF. In DNA form, the CDR3 reads TGTGCCTGGACCGGCCTGGCGGGGCCAGATACGCAGTATTTT.

This chain connects TRBV28 to TRBJ1-2; tentative D call: TRBD1 (6 bases). The CDR3 spans 16 residues. The germline CDR1 and CDR2 sequences are MDHEN and SYDVKM. Trimming cost V 2 bases and J 3 bases, with 16 bases left between them. CDR3 DNA: TGTGCCAGCAGTTTAACGCCGCCACAGGGACACTATGGCTACACCTTC. It encodes CASSLTPPQGHYGYTF.

V and J are TRBV6-5 and TRBJ1-3, with unresolved D. Trimming shortened V by 6 bases and J by 0 bases, and 12 bases separated the two germline ends. The germline V gene encodes CDR1 MNHEY and CDR2 SVGAGI. The CDR3 runs 15 residues. CDR3 nucleotide sequence: TGTGCCAGCAGCCGATCGATGAGCTCTGGAAACACCATATATTTT. Protein product: CASSRSMSSGNTIYF.

Only a few counts were recorded for this clone. The rearrangement joins TRBV7-3 to TRBJ2-7, with D perhaps matching TRBD2 (7 bases). Trimming took 9 bases from V and 5 from J, leaving 20 bases between them. The germline V gene encodes CDR1 SGHTA and CDR2 FQGTGA. The CDR3 is 14 residues long. CDR3 bases: TGTGCCAGTAGAGGGGAGGGGGAAATCCACGAGCAGTACTTC. It yields the protein CASRGEGEIHEQYF.

The chain is built from TRBV5-1 and TRBJ1-2; 8 bases agree with TRBD1. J lost 2 bases, V lost 0 bases, and 6 bases had no gene match. Germline V CDR1 and CDR2: SGHRS, YFSETQ. This CDR3 is 16 amino acids long. CDR3 nucleotides: TGCGCCAGCAGCTTGGCAGGGGGCGCTTCAAACTATGGCTACACCTTC. Residues: CASSLAGGASNYGYTF.

This chain connects TRBV7-5 to TRBJ1-5; TRBD1, as called in the table, went unchecked against the DNA. TRBV7-5 is a pseudogene segment. CDR3 length: 14 amino acids. The CDR3 bases are TGTGTCAGAAGCTGGGCAGGGTGCAATCAGCCCCAGCATTTT. It specifies CVRSWAGCNQPQHF.

The genes are TRBV6-2 or TRBV6-3 and TRBJ2-1, with 9 positions matching TRBD2. The CDR3 totals 16 residues. CDR1 MNHEY and CDR2 SVGEGT come from the germline V gene. After removal of 0 bases from V and 3 bases from J, the junction contained 3 bases not matched to a gene. The CDR3 is CASSYSRAGGYNEQFF. The CDR3 DNA sequence: TGTGCCAGCAGTTACTCGAGAGCGGGGGGCTACAATGAGCAGTTCTTC.

This clone was recorded only once. The chain joins TRBV4-1 to TRBJ2-7, with 7 bases fitting TRBD2. The V and J ends lost 1 base and 4 bases, in that order; junction bases with no gene match: 7. The CDR3 has 15 amino acids. Germline assignment: CDR1 MGHRA and CDR2 YSYEKL. CDR3 nucleotides: TGCGCCAGCAGCCAAGGCGGGGGACTACTATACGAGCAGTACTTC. Residues: CASSQGGGLLYEQYF.

In regard to this clone: Other nucleotide sequences in the sample specify the same CDR3. The V call is TRBV4-3, the J call TRBJ2-5; TRBD1 is a possible D gene (5 bases). The CDR3 is 13 residues long. The V gene lost 2 bases and the J gene lost 8 bases, with 12 bases spanning the gap. Germline V lookup: CDR1 LGHNA, CDR2 YSLEER. This CDR3 is CASSQTRGQTQYF. The CDR3 DNA is TGCGCCAGCAGCCAAACGCGCGGACAAACCCAGTACTTC.

The gene calls are TRBV12-5 and TRBJ2-1, with 11 bases aligning to TRBD2. The germline V gene encodes CDR1 LGHNT and CDR2 FRNRAP. The trim removed 7 bases at V and 9 bases at J, leaving 14 bases unmatched. The CDR3 contains 16 residues. In nucleotides, the CDR3 is TGTGCTAGTGCCCAAACTAGCGGGGGAGTTGGGGGTGAGCAGTTCTTC. It translates to CASAQTSGGVGGEQFF. Full variable domain (outside the CDR3, taken from reference TRBV12-5 and TRBJ2-1): DARVTQTPRHKVTEMGQEVTMRCQPILGHNTVFWYRQTMMQGLELLAYFRNRAPLDDSGMPKDRFSAEMPDATLATLKIQPSEPRDSAVYFCASAQTSGGVGGEQFFGPGTRLTVL.

The chain recombines TRBV30 with TRBJ1-1; D may be TRBD1 (6 bases). The CDR3 length is 11 residues. CDR1 is GTSNPN and CDR2 is SVGIG in the germline V gene (reference sequence). V was trimmed by 2 bases and J by 8 bases, leaving 9 bases between them. CDR3 coding DNA: TGTGCCTGGAGTCCAGGGGCGGAAGCTTTCTTT. The encoded protein is CAWSPGAEAFF.

This chain connects TRBV28 to TRBJ1-1; TRBD1 agrees at 7 bases. CDR1 and CDR2 from the germline V gene are MDHEN and SYDVKM. Unmatched junction bases numbered 10, after V lost 4 bases and J lost 11 bases. This CDR3 is 13 amino acids long. The CDR3 loop reads CASSSPGQSSAFF. The CDR3 DNA follows: TGTGCCAGCAGTTCCCCGGGACAGAGCTCGGCTTTCTTT.

The chain is built from TRBV10-3 and TRBJ2-5, with 10 bases identical to TRBD1. Germline assignment: CDR1 ENHRY and CDR2 SYGVKD. The ends lost 5 bases at V and 10 bases at J; junction bases unmatched: 10. The CDR3 extends over 14 amino acids. As DNA, the CDR3 is TGTGCCATCAGTTCCGGGACAGGGGCCGAAATCCAGTACTTC. Its protein product is CAISSGTGAEIQYF.

The rearrangement uses TRBV27 and TRBJ2-3, with D possibly being TRBD1 (6 bases). CDR1 is MNHEY and CDR2 is SMNVEV in the germline V gene (reference sequence). This CDR3 is built from 17 residues. Trimming took off 2 bases at V and 4 bases at J, with 19 bases between the two ends. The CDR3 DNA follows: TGTGCCAGCAGTTTACCAGATGGGCAGCCAGGGGCAGATACGCAGTATTTT. Its protein product is CASSLPDGQPGADTQYF.

This clone appeared a few times. V is TRBV30 and J is TRBJ1-1, with a tentative D call TRBD1 (6 bases). The CDR3 spans 13 residues. Germline V gene sequence: CDR1 GTSNPN, CDR2 SVGIG (reference sequence). Between the trimmed V and J ends, which lost 8 bases and 2 bases, there was a span of 15 bases. Here the CDR3 DNA reads TGTGCCGGGGCGAGGGGGGGAAACACTGAAGCTTTCTTT. Protein sequence: CAGARGGNTEAFF.

This clone was seen a few times. The chain employs TRBV4-3 and TRBJ2-7; TRBD2 aligns across 15 bases. V shed 4 bases, J shed 3 bases, and the junction held 1 base outside the gene matches. The germline gives CDR1 LGHNA, CDR2 YSLEER. CDR3 length: 15 residues. CDR3 DNA: TGCGCCAGCAGCCCGGGACTAGCGGGGGGCTACGAGCAGTACTTC. Translated, it gives CASSPGLAGGYEQYF.

The CDR3 loop is CASSSLPGQGLSSTEAFF. The CDR3 region has the DNA TGTGCCAGCAGCTCGCTCCCGGGACAGGGTTTGAGTAGCACTGAAGCTTTCTTT. V usage is TRBV11-3 and J usage is TRBJ1-1, with 9 bases matching TRBD1. This CDR3 has 18 amino acids. The germline V gene has CDR1 SGHNT and CDR2 YENEEA. The J segment lost 4 bases and the V segment lost 4 bases, leaving 16 bases of the junction unmatched.

This clone was observed a handful of times. The rearrangement uses TRBV7-9 and TRBJ2-5; D gene ambiguous. CDR3 length equals 13 residues. The V end lost 5 bases, the J end lost 2 bases, and 9 bases lay between the germline ends. Germline CDR1 is SEHNR and CDR2 is FQNEAQ (reference sequence). For the CDR3, the DNA is TGTGCCAGCAGCCCCGTCCTGCAAGAGACCCAGTACTTC. The encoded protein is CASSPVLQETQYF.

This clone came up once. This chain links TRBV24-1 with TRBJ1-2; TRBD1 matches at 8 bases. Germline CDR1 reads KGHDR; CDR2 reads SFDVKD. Trimming took 4 bases from V and 7 from J; bases not matched to a gene: 19. The length of the CDR3 is 18 residues. The CDR3 DNA reads as TGTGCCACCAGTGACCATAGGGTAGGGAGTCATGACAGGGGTGGCTACACCTTC. Its translation: CATSDHRVGSHDRGGYTF.

For the CDR3, the DNA is TGTGCCAGCAGTTTATCGGGGACAAACGGGGAGACCCAGTACTTC. This sequence encodes CASSLSGTNGETQYF. The chain has TRBV27 and TRBJ2-5, with TRBD1 as a possible D gene (6 bases). Deletions cut 0 bases from V and 5 bases from J, with 13 bases between. CDR1 and CDR2 (germline): MNHEY, SMNVEV (reference sequence). This CDR3 contains 15 residues.

Concerning this clone itself: This may be a read error, as it is one base from a much larger clone. This CDR3 is also generated by other DNA sequences in the sample. The chain links TRBV19 to TRBJ1-1; a possible D gene is TRBD1 (5 bases). CDR3 length: 14 residues. The germline V and J ends were trimmed by 2 bases and 1 base, with 8 bases remaining between them. Germline V gives CDR1 LNHDA, CDR2 SQIVND (reference sequence). CDR3 sequence reads: CASSILTGNTEAFF. The CDR3, as DNA: TGTGCCAGTAGTATACTTACAGGGAACACTGAAGCTTTCTTT.

This clone has only a few counts. The gene calls are TRBV10-1 and TRBJ2-7, with 7 bases aligning to TRBD1. The CDR3 runs 15 residues. The germline V gene has CDR1 WNHNN and CDR2 SYGVQD (reference sequence). J lost 0 bases, V lost 0 bases, and 2 bases had no gene match. The CDR3 DNA is TGCGCCAGCAGTGAGTCGACAGGGCTCTCCTACGAGCAGTACTTC. It specifies CASSESTGLSYEQYF.

This chain uses TRBV7-9 with TRBJ2-7, with 7 bases fitting TRBD1. With V trimmed by 5 bases and J by 0 bases, 7 bases remained unmatched. The CDR3 has 15 amino acids. Germline V gene lookup returns CDR1 SEHNR and CDR2 FQNEAQ (reference sequence). This chain's CDR3 is CASSPRQGLSYEQYF. CDR3 bases: TGTGCCAGCAGCCCCCGACAGGGCCTCTCCTACGAGCAGTACTTC. Complete variable domain (other parts from reference TRBV7-9 and TRBJ2-7): DTGVSQNPRHKITKRGQNVTFRCDPISEHNRLYWYRQTLGQGPEFLTYFQNEAQLEKSRLLSDRFSAERPKGSFSTLEIQRTEQGDSAMYLCASSPRQGLSYEQYFGPGTRLTVT.

The J gene is TRBJ1-2, the V gene TRBV7-9; 11 bases are a match to TRBD1. The CDR3 is 15 residues long. Germline V gene data show CDR1 as SEHNR and CDR2 as FQNEAQ (reference sequence). V was clipped by 5 bases and J by 6 bases; unmatched bases: 8. The CDR3, as DNA: TGTGCCAGCAGCCGCGGACAGGGGGCTGGTCATGGCTACACCTTC. Translation: CASSRGQGAGHGYTF.

The chain combines TRBV9 with TRBJ1-2, with a possible D match to TRBD1 (5 bases). The CDR3 loop spans 16 amino acids. V lost 0 bases, J lost 4 bases, and 16 bases lay in between. CDR1 is SGDLS, CDR2 YYNGEE, per germline. CDR3: CASSVAQQVLGYGYTF. The DNA of the CDR3 is TGTGCCAGCAGCGTAGCCCAACAGGTCCTGGGCTATGGCTACACCTTC.

V is TRBV19 and J is TRBJ2-4, with D unresolved. The CDR3 is 13 amino acids. The germline CDR1 and CDR2 sequences are LNHDA and SQIVND (reference sequence). The ends were cut back, 6 bases at V and 6 bases at J, with 12 bases in the middle. The CDR3 sequence: CASRVNKLNIQYF. CDR3 coding DNA: TGTGCCAGTAGGGTTAATAAACTAAACATTCAGTACTTC.

This chain uses TRBV7-9 with TRBJ1-1; TRBD1 matches 10 bases. Germline V gene lookup returns CDR1 SEHNR and CDR2 FQNEAQ (reference sequence). J was trimmed by 4 bases and V by 5 bases; bases with no gene match: 10. This CDR3 comprises 16 residues. The CDR3: CASSTDRGAGVTEAFF. Here the CDR3 DNA reads TGTGCCAGCAGCACGGACAGGGGGGCCGGAGTCACTGAAGCTTTCTTT.